A selection of T cell receptor beta chains follows, all from one sample in a study of T cell changes during pregnancy in multiple sclerosis. Method: immunoSEQ multiplex PCR; TCRdb's copy keeps in-frame clones and lacks some. The sample gives around 100,000 clones, 92% of which show up once; less than 2% is in the top ten. The sample consisted of peripheral blood, taken after pregnancy. The source is a female donor with multiple sclerosis, enrolled in a pregnancy study. CDR3s include the opening cysteine and the closing phenylalanine or tryptophan. Fields, in order: D gene, CDR3 length, clone size, J gene, V gene, CDR3 DNA, CDR3 protein. D genes are given only for firm matches. Size is stated for part of the rows, as once, few or many counts, or as a class when the clone is expanded.

TRBD1,15,-,TRBJ1-5,TRBV10-3,TGTGCCATCAGTGGTTCGACAGGGAAGGGTCAGCCCCAGCATTTT,CAISGSTGKGQPQHF
-,15,-,TRBJ1-5,TRBV28,TGTGCCAGCAGTTTTGAATCGGTCCCCAATCAGCCCCAGCATTTT,CASSFESVPNQPQHF
TRBD1,15,-,TRBJ1-2,TRBV9,TGTGCCAGCAGCGTAGCCCCCGGGACAGAGTATGGCTACACCTTC,CASSVAPGTEYGYTF
-,13,-,TRBJ2-7,TRBV5-1,TGCGCCAGCAGCTTGGAAGGGGCGGACGAGCAGTACTTC,CASSLEGADEQYF
TRBD2,12,-,TRBJ2-1,TRBV29-1,TGCAGCGGGGGGACTAGCCTCAATGAGCAGTTCTTC,CSGGTSLNEQFF
TRBD1,14,-,TRBJ1-6,TRBV19,TGTGCCAGTAGTCCCCGCGATCGACAGGGGCCCCTCCACTTT,CASSPRDRQGPLHF
TRBD1,14,-,TRBJ1-2,TRBV9,TGTGCCAGCAGCGCCCAACAGGGGGCTTATGGCTACACCTTC,CASSAQQGAYGYTF
TRBD2,14,-,TRBJ2-7,TRBV19,TGTGCCAGTAGCGATAGCGGGAGGTCCTACGAGCAGTACTTC,CASSDSGRSYEQYF
-,13,-,TRBJ2-5,TRBV2,TGTGCCAGCAGTGAAAAACTGGAGACGACCCAGTACTTC,CASSEKLETTQYF
TRBD2,15,few,TRBJ2-7,TRBV4-1,TGCGCCAGCAGCCAAGGGCTAGCGGGGGGCTACGAGCAGTACTTC,CASSQGLAGGYEQYF
-,17,-,TRBJ1-2,TRBV9,TGTGCCAGCAGCGCCGAAAGTACAGGGATTAGAGTGGGTGGCTACACCTTC,CASSAESTGIRVGGYTF
-,12,-,TRBJ1-1,TRBV7-2,TGTGCCAGCAGCCTGACAGAGTTTGAAGCTTTCTTT,CASSLTEFEAFF
TRBD1,21,-,TRBJ1-2,TRBV10-3,TGTGCCATCAGTGAGTCATTCGATCCGCGGGACAGGGCGGTTCTGGGCTATGGCTACACCTTC,CAISESFDPRDRAVLGYGYTF
TRBD2,16,-,TRBJ2-2,TRBV2,TGTGCCAGCAGAGCGACTAGCGGGTATAGCACCGGGGAGCTGTTTTTT,CASRATSGYSTGELFF
TRBD1,14,-,TRBJ1-1,TRBV19,TGTGCCAGTCGGGACAGGGGGTTGAACACTGAAGCTTTCTTT,CASRDRGLNTEAFF
-,15,few,TRBJ1-4,TRBV4-1,TGCGCCAGCAGCCAAGATTGGGGAGGTGGTGAAAAACTGTTTTTT,CASSQDWGGGEKLFF
TRBD1,15,-,TRBJ1-1,TRBV18,TGTGCCAGCTCACCATCAACAGGGGGCGTCACTGAAGCTTTCTTT,CASSPSTGGVTEAFF
TRBD2,17,once,TRBJ2-1,TRBV5-1,TGCGCCAGCAGCTTGGTTGCGGGAGGGCCCCCCTACAATGAGCAGTTCTTC,CASSLVAGGPPYNEQFF
TRBD1,17,-,TRBJ1-1,TRBV7-8,TGTGCCAGCAGCACGGGACAGGGGCCTTTTTCGAACACTGAAGCTTTCTTT,CASSTGQGPFSNTEAFF
-,10,-,TRBJ2-5,TRBV20-1,TGCAGTGCGTATTCGGAGACCCAGTACTTC,CSAYSETQYF
TRBD1,14,-,TRBJ1-2,TRBV2,TGTGCCAGCAGTGTGTCGACAGGGACCTATGGCTACACCTTC,CASSVSTGTYGYTF
TRBD1,13,-,TRBJ1-2,TRBV6-6,TGTGCCAGCAGTTACCCTAGGACAGGGTGGCTCACCTTC,CASSYPRTGWLTF
TRBD1,17,-,TRBJ2-1,TRBV4-1,TGCGCCAGCAGCCAAGAGCCCGCCCGGACAGGAGGCAATGAGCAGTTCTTC,CASSQEPARTGGNEQFF
TRBD1,14,-,TRBJ1-6,TRBV18,TGTGCCAGCTCACCAGGGACAGGGAATTCACCCCTCCACTTT,CASSPGTGNSPLHF
TRBD1,13,-,TRBJ2-7,TRBV6-6,TGTGCCAGCAGAAGGGGGACAGCCTACGAGCAGTACTTC,CASRRGTAYEQYF
TRBD2,15,-,TRBJ2-1,TRBV9,TGTGCCAGCAGCCCCGGGAGCGGGGACTACAATGAGCAGTTCTTC,CASSPGSGDYNEQFF
-,14,-,TRBJ1-1,TRBV7-2,TGTGCCAGCAGCCCCCGGGGGGGGAACACTGAAGCTTTCTTT,CASSPRGGNTEAFF
TRBD1,16,-,TRBJ1-3,TRBV7-9,TGTGCCAGCAGCTCGACGAGGACAGGGGTAGGAAACACCATATATTTT,CASSSTRTGVGNTIYF
-,14,-,TRBJ2-5,TRBV4-2,TGTGCCAGCAGCCAAGAGCCGGGTGTGGAGACCCAGTACTTC,CASSQEPGVETQYF
TRBD1,14,once,TRBJ2-7,TRBV6-1,TGTGCCAGTATCCCGGGACAGGGGACCTACGAGCAGTACTTC,CASIPGQGTYEQYF
-,14,-,TRBJ1-2,TRBV15,TGTGCCACCAGCAGAGATCGGGGTAACTATGGCTACACCTTC,CATSRDRGNYGYTF
TRBD1,19,-,TRBJ1-6,TRBV28,TGTGCCAGCACTAGGAAGGGAAGGGGGCTCAGCTCCTATAATTCACCCCTCCACTTT,CASTRKGRGLSSYNSPLHF
-,18,-,TRBJ1-2,TRBV2,TGTGCCAGCCGTCTTCCTGGTGCGGGGGCGGGGGAAAACTATGGCTACACCTTC,CASRLPGAGAGENYGYTF
TRBD2,19,-,TRBJ2-3,TRBV7-9,TGTGCCAGCAGCTTCGGACTAGCGGGAGGGCCAGGGGTCCCAGATACGCAGTATTTT,CASSFGLAGGPGVPDTQYF
TRBD1,15,-,TRBJ1-1,TRBV30,TGTGCCTGGAGTTTGCCGTGGGACAGGGAGGCTGAAGCTTTCTTT,CAWSLPWDREAEAFF
-,15,-,TRBJ2-1,TRBV7-8,TGTGCCAGCAGCTCCGCCCATAGCTCCTACAATGAGCAGTTCTTC,CASSSAHSSYNEQFF
-,14,-,TRBJ2-1,TRBV5-6,TGTGCCAGCAGTATTGGCCTAGCGTCCAATGAGCAGTTCTTC,CASSIGLASNEQFF
-,12,-,TRBJ2-1,TRBV14,TGTGCCAGCAGCAACAACCTCTTTGAGCAGTTCTTC,CASSNNLFEQFF
-,14,-,TRBJ1-5,TRBV19,TGTGCCAGTAGTCGGACTTACAATTATCAGCCCCAGCATTTT,CASSRTYNYQPQHF
-,12,few,TRBJ1-2,TRBV10-3,TGTGCCATCAAGGGGGTTTACTATGGCTACACCTTC,CAIKGVYYGYTF
TRBD1,15,-,TRBJ2-5,TRBV11-3,TGTGCCAGCAGCACAGGACAGGGTATGGCAGAGACCCAGTACTTC,CASSTGQGMAETQYF
-,15,-,TRBJ1-4,TRBV7-9,TGTGCCAGCAGCTTATGGGGGGTGGCGGATGAAAAACTGTTTTTT,CASSLWGVADEKLFF
TRBD1,15,-,TRBJ1-5,TRBV28,TGTGCCAGCAGTACCCTGACAGGGGGAGTTCAGCCCCAGCATTTT,CASSTLTGGVQPQHF
-,13,-,TRBJ1-1,TRBV7-9,TGTGCCAGCAGCTCAAACAAGAACACTGAAGCTTTCTTT,CASSSNKNTEAFF
-,17,-,TRBJ1-4,TRBV7-9,TGTGCCAGCAGCTTAACCCAACAGGGTCTGGGGCGAGAAAAACTGTTTTTT,CASSLTQQGLGREKLFF
-,13,-,TRBJ2-1,TRBV10-3,TGTGCCATCGGGGGCAGCCCAGGGGATGAGCAGTTCTTC,CAIGGSPGDEQFF